This T cell receptor beta chain emerged from a study of blood T cell repertoires in COVID-19. The wider study: Acute and convalescent COVID-19 specimens originated in the United States, Italy and Spain. PBMCs, B-cell-depleted T cells, or T cells were the source of the cDNA or gDNA that made up the material.

Per the authors' pipeline: Quantification of nucleated cells was approximated via reference gene primer amplification. The protocol was immunoSEQ multiplex PCR, while the TCRdb copy is restricted to in-frame clones and leaves out a portion. V and J calls and clone size are given by that table; D and trimming were obtained from the DNA. This table holds 250,000 to 300,000 clones, 80% to 90% found once. Germline V gives CDR1 SGHRS, CDR2 YFSETQ. This CDR3 is built from 14 residues. Trimming left V 6 bases short and J 1 base short, with 13 bases between. The sequence was obtained from a woman in her seventies with acute or convalescent COVID-19. The sample consisted of peripheral blood. The chain carries TRBV5-1 and TRBJ1-1, with a possible D match to TRBD1 (5 bases). CDR3 nucleotide sequence: TGCGCCAGCACCTCCGGGGGTGCGAACACTGAAGCTTTCTTT. Its translation: CASTSGGANTEAFF.